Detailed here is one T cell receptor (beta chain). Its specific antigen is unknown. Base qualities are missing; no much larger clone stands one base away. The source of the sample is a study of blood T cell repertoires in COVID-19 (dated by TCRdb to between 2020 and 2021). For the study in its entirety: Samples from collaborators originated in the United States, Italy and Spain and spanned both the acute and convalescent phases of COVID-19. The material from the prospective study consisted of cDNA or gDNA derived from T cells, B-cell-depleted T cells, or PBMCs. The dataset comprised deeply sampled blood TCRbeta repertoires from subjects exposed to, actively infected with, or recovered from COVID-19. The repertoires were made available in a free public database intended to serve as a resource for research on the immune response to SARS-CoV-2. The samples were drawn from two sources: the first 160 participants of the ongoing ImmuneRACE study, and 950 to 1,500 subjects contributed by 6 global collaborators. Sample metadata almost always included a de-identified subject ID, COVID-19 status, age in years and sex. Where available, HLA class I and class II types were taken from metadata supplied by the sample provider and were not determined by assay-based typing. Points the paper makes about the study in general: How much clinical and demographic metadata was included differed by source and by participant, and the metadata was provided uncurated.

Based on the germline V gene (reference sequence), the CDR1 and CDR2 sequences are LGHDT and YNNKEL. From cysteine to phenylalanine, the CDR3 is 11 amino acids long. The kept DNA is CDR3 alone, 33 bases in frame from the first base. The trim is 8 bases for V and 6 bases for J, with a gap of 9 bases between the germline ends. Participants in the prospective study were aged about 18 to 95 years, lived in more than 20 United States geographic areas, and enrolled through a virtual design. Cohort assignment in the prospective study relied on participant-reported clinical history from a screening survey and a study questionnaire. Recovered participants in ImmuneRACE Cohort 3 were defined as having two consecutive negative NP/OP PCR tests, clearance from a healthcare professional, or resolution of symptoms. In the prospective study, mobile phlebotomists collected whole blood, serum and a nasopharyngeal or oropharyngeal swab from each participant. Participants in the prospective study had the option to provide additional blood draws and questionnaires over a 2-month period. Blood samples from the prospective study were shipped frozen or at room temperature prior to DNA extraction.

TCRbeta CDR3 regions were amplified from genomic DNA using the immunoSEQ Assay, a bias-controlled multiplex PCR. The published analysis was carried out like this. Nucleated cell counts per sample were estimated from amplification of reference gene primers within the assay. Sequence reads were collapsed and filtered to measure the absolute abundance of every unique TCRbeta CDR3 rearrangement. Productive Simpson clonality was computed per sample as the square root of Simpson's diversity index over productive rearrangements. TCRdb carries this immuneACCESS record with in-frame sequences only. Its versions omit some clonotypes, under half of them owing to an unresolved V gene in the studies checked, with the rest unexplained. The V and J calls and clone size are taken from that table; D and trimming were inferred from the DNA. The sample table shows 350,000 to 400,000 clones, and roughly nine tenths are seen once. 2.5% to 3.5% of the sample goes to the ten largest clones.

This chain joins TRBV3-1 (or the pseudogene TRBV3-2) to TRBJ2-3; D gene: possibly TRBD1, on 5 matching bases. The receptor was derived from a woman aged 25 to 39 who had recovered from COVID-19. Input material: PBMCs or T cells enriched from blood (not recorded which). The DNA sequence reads TGTGCCAGCGCAGGGCCCGATACGCAGTATTTT. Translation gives CASAGPDTQYF.